These T cell receptor beta chains were read from a single sample in a study of T cell repertoires in cytomegalovirus infection. TCRdb passed the reads through MiXCR, listing each CDR3 protein once. The sample lists around 140,000 distinct CDR3 sequences, about 6.5% seen once, with about 20% in the top ten. Sequenced material: PBMCs. The origin of the receptors is a human donor in good health (CMV status not recorded). Some clones in this sample may be carry-over from other donors' samples. Both conserved end residues are part of each CDR3. D genes are given only for firm matches. Clone size appears in some rows only: once, few, many, or a class for an expanded clone.

v_gene: TRBV11-2
abundance: many
j_gene: TRBJ1-6
d_gene: TRBD1
CDR3aa: CASSLGQGLDSPLHF
CDR3nt: TGTGCCAGCAGCCTGGGACAGGGGCTTGATTCACCCCTCCACTTT

v_gene: TRBV29-1
abundance: -
j_gene: TRBJ2-2
d_gene: -
CDR3aa: CSVEKGNENTGELFF
CDR3nt: TGCAGCGTTGAAAAGGGGAACGAAAACACCGGGGAGCTGTTTTTT

v_gene: TRBV19
abundance: many
j_gene: TRBJ1-1
d_gene: -
CDR3aa: CASTRAFTEAFF
CDR3nt: TGTGCCAGTACTAGGGCGTTTACTGAAGCTTTCTTT

v_gene: TRBV6-6
abundance: many
j_gene: TRBJ2-3
d_gene: TRBD1
CDR3aa: CASRSAGQGLLAVLGTQYF
CDR3nt: TGTGCCAGCAGATCGGCGGGACAGGGGTTACTAGCGGTGCTGGGGACGCAGTATTTT

v_gene: TRBV6-1
abundance: many
j_gene: TRBJ1-1
d_gene: TRBD1
CDR3aa: CATGGTGYAMNTEAFF
CDR3nt: TGTGCCACGGGAGGGACAGGGTACGCCATGAACACTGAAGCTTTCTTT

v_gene: TRBV20-1
abundance: many
j_gene: TRBJ1-1
d_gene: -
CDR3aa: CSATSWSRTPTSFKNTEAFF
CDR3nt: TGCAGTGCTACCTCCTGGTCCAGGACACCAACCTCCTTTAAGAACACTGAAGCTTTCTTT

v_gene: TRBV12-3/TRBV12-4
abundance: many
j_gene: TRBJ2-4
d_gene: -
CDR3aa: CASSPLGGAKNIQYF
CDR3nt: TGTGCCAGCAGCCCTCTCGGGGGAGCCAAAAACATTCAGTACTTC

v_gene: TRBV20-1
abundance: -
j_gene: TRBJ2-3
d_gene: -
CDR3aa: CSARSGTGQDTQYF
CDR3nt: TGCAGTGCTAGAAGCGGGACAGGTCAAGATACGCAGTATTTT

v_gene: TRBV2
abundance: few
j_gene: TRBJ2-2
d_gene: -
CDR3aa: CASRRTVNTGELFF
CDR3nt: TGTGCCAGCAGACGGACAGTGAACACCGGGGAGCTGTTTTTT

v_gene: TRBV7-6
abundance: -
j_gene: TRBJ2-5
d_gene: TRBD1
CDR3aa: CASSRTGTEKETQYF
CDR3nt: TGTGCCAGCAGCCGGACCGGGACAGAGAAAGAGACCCAGTACTTC

v_gene: TRBV2
abundance: -
j_gene: TRBJ1-2
d_gene: TRBD1
CDR3aa: CASSGQGARGYTF
CDR3nt: TGTGCCAGCAGTGGACAGGGGGCGCGTGGCTACACCTTC

v_gene: TRBV4-2
abundance: few
j_gene: TRBJ1-1
d_gene: -
CDR3aa: CASSPTGASTPRTEAFF
CDR3nt: TGTGCCAGCAGCCCCACGGGGGCATCCACTCCCCGGACTGAAGCTTTCTTT

v_gene: TRBV7-6
abundance: few
j_gene: TRBJ2-5
d_gene: TRBD1
CDR3aa: CASSRGQIVQETQYF
CDR3nt: TGTGCCAGCAGTCGGGGACAGATAGTCCAAGAGACCCAGTACTTC

v_gene: TRBV20-1
abundance: many
j_gene: TRBJ2-7
d_gene: -
CDR3aa: CSARRDSYEQYF
CDR3nt: TGCAGTGCTCGCCGGGACTCCTACGAGCAGTACTTC

v_gene: TRBV5-6
abundance: many
j_gene: TRBJ2-5
d_gene: -
CDR3aa: CASRRLSLKETQYF
CDR3nt: TGTGCCAGCAGACGTCTATCCCTAAAAGAGACCCAGTACTTC

v_gene: TRBV7-3
abundance: many
j_gene: TRBJ1-1
d_gene: -
CDR3aa: CASSFQDEAFF
CDR3nt: TGTGCCAGCAGCTTCCAAGATGAAGCTTTCTTT

v_gene: TRBV4-1
abundance: -
j_gene: TRBJ1-2
d_gene: TRBD1
CDR3aa: CASSAPGTGKGYTF
CDR3nt: TGCGCCAGCAGCGCCCCCGGGACAGGGAAGGGCTACACCTTC

v_gene: TRBV4-1
abundance: -
j_gene: TRBJ2-7
d_gene: -
CDR3aa: CASSPKGSYEHYF
CDR3nt: TGCGCCAGCAGCCCCAAGGGTTCCTACGAGCACTACTTC

v_gene: TRBV5-4
abundance: -
j_gene: TRBJ2-7
d_gene: TRBD1
CDR3aa: CASSSGTGFYEQYF
CDR3nt: TGTGCCAGCAGCTCCGGGACAGGGTTTTACGAGCAGTACTTC

v_gene: TRBV28
abundance: many
j_gene: TRBJ1-2
d_gene: -
CDR3aa: CASSFSYRSSDYGYTF
CDR3nt: TGTGCCAGCAGTTTCTCCTACAGGAGCTCTGACTATGGCTACACCTTC

v_gene: TRBV7-2
abundance: many
j_gene: TRBJ2-1
d_gene: -
CDR3aa: CASSPVVGNEQFF
CDR3nt: TGTGCCAGCAGCCCCGTAGTGGGCAATGAGCAGTTCTTC

v_gene: TRBV29-1
abundance: few
j_gene: TRBJ1-1
d_gene: -
CDR3aa: CSVHRDSAEAFF
CDR3nt: TGCAGCGTACACAGGGACTCGGCTGAAGCTTTCTTT

v_gene: TRBV7-2
abundance: many
j_gene: TRBJ1-1
d_gene: TRBD1
CDR3aa: CASSLARQGVRNTEAFF
CDR3nt: TGTGCCAGCAGCTTAGCGCGACAGGGTGTTCGGAACACTGAAGCTTTCTTT

v_gene: TRBV10-3
abundance: many
j_gene: TRBJ1-2
d_gene: -
CDR3aa: CAIRGDRYTF
CDR3nt: TGTGCCATCAGGGGGGACCGCTACACCTTC

v_gene: TRBV6-6
abundance: -
j_gene: TRBJ2-5
d_gene: -
CDR3aa: CASSYSRSQYQETQYF
CDR3nt: TGTGCCAGCAGTTACTCACGGTCTCAGTACCAAGAGACCCAGTACTTC

v_gene: TRBV7-3
abundance: many
j_gene: TRBJ2-3
d_gene: -
CDR3aa: CASSAEGGLGTQYF
CDR3nt: TGTGCCAGCAGCGCCGAGGGGGGGCTAGGTACGCAGTATTTT

v_gene: TRBV6-5
abundance: many
j_gene: TRBJ1-6
d_gene: -
CDR3aa: CASSYATGTTSSYNSPLHF
CDR3nt: TGTGCCAGCAGTTACGCTACCGGGACAACGAGCTCCTATAATTCACCCCTCCACTTT

v_gene: TRBV7-2
abundance: many
j_gene: TRBJ1-5
d_gene: TRBD1
CDR3aa: CASSLGQAEGTQHF
CDR3nt: TGTGCCAGCAGCTTGGGACAGGCGGAAGGGACCCAGCATTTT